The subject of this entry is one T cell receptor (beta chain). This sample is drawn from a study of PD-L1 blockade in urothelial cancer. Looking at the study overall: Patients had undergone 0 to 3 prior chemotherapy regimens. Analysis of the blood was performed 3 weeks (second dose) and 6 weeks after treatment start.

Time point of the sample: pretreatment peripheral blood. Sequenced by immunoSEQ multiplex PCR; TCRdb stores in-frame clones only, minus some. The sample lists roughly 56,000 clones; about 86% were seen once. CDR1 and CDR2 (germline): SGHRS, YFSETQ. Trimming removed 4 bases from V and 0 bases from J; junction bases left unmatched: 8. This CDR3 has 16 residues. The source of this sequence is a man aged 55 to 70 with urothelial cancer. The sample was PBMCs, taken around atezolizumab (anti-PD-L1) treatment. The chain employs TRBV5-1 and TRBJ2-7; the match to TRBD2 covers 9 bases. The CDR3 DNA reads TGCGCCAGCAGCAGGGCTAGCGGGACGAGCTCCTACGAGCAGTACTTC. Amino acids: CASSRASGTSSYEQYF.